The present TCR beta chain was sequenced within a study of shared clonotypes between healthy human individuals. Whole-study context: CD4 naive and memory got three plates each, CD8 naive two, CD8 memory one.

Produced via immunoSEQ multiplex PCR; TCRdb's table is partial and in-frame only. The table has around 2,000,000 clones, around 96% seen once. A word on this clone: Its antigen remains unidentified.

CDR1 is MGHRA, CDR2 YSYEKL, per germline. V lost 1 base and J lost 1, with 9 bases in between. The CDR3 runs to 15 residues. The study, taken as a whole, reports: Sequencing depth was predicted to influence how clonotypes are shared among donors. What naive subsets generally showed was a larger estimated richness than memory subsets showed. Rarefaction indicated that sorted-subset sequencing remained incomplete although depth was large.

Naive CD8 populations comprised CD45RO-negative cells positively selected for CCR7, excluding terminally differentiated effector memory CD45RA+ cells. This sequence joins TRBV4-1 and TRBJ2-3; D remains unclear. Material: naive CD8+ T cells sorted from blood. The receptor was derived from a man between 18 and 35 years old in good health. The CDR3 loop is CASSQAVHRTDTQYF. The CDR3 DNA follows: TGCGCCAGCAGCCAAGCGGTGCACCGCACAGATACGCAGTATTTT.